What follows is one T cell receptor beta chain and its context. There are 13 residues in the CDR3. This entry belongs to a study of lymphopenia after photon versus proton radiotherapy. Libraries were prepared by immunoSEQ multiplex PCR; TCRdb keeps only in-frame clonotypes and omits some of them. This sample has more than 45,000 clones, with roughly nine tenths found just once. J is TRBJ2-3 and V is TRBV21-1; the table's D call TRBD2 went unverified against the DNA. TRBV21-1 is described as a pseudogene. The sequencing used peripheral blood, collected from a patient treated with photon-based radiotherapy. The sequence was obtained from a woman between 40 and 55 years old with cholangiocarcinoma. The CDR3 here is CAIIRGISDTQYF. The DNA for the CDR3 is TGTGCCATCATACGGGGGATCTCAGATACGCAGTATTTT.